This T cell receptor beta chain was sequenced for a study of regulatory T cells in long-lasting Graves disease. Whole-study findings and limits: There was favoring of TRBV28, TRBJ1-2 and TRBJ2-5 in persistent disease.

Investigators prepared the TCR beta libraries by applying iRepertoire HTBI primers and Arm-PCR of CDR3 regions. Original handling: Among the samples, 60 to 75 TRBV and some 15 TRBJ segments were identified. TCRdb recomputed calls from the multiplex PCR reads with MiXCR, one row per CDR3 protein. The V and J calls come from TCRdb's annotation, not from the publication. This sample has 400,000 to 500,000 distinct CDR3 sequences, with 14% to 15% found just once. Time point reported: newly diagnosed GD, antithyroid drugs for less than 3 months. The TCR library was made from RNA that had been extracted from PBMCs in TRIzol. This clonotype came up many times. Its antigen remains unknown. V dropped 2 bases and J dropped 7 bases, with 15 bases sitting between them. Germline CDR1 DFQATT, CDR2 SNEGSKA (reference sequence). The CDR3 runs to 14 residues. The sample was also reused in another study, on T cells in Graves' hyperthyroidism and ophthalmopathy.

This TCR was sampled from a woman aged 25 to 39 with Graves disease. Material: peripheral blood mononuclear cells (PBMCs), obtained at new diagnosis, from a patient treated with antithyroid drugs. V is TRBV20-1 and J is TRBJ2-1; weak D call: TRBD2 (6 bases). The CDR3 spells CSARTPYGTNEQFF. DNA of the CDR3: TGCAGTGCTAGAACCCCTTACGGGACTAATGAGCAGTTCTTC.